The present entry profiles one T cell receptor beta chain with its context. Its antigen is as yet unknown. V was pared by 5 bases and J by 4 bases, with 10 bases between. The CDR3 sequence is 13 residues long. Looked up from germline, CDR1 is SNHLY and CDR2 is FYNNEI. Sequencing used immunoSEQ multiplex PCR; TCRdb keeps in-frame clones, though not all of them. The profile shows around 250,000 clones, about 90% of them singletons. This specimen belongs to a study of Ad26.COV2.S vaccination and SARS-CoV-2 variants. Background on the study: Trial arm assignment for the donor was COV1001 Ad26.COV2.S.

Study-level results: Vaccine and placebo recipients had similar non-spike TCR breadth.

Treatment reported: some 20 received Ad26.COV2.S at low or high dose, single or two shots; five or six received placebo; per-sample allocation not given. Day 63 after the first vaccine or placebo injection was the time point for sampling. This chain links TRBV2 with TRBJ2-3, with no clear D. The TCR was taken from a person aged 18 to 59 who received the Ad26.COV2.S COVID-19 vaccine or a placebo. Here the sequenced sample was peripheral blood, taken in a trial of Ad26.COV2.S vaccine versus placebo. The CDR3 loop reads CASSNGVPDTQYF. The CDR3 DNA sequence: TGTGCCAGCAGTAATGGGGTGCCAGATACGCAGTATTTT.